This record looks at one T cell receptor (beta chain) sequence and its context. Its target is not known. The germline V gene encodes CDR1 ENHRY and CDR2 SYGVKD. There are 16 residues in the CDR3. This entry belongs to a study of T cells expressing NK-cell markers. The overall study: The TCR beta repertoires originated in sorted CD3+CD56+NKG2C+, CD3+CD56+NKG2C- and CD3+CD56-NKG2C+ T cells. The study's findings and limits: Dominant NKG2C+ clonotype frequencies of roughly 1.0-7.5% of CD8+ T cells were measured in over 5 donors. For a few donors, these clonotypes were likewise the leading ones in the CD3+CD56-NKG2C+ fraction.

For TCR beta, cDNA was produced by 5'RACE template switching with UMIs. For each CDR3 protein, TCRdb gives one entry from its re-call of the 5' RACE reads, without DNA. The listing contains a few hundred thousand distinct CDR3 sequences. The receptor was derived from a man between 18 and 35 years old in good health. Sequencing input: blood T cells: a sorted CD56 or NKG2C T cell subset, CD4+ or CD8+ T cells, or bulk PBMC T cells (not recorded which). The rearrangement uses TRBV10-3 and TRBJ2-7; the D call from TCRdb, TRBD1, cannot be confirmed without DNA. CDR3: CAISERGRGGEDEQYF.